The 16 T cell receptor beta chains listed next were all sequenced from one sample in a study of T cells in Graves' hyperthyroidism and ophthalmopathy. RNA transcripts were the template for amplifying TCR beta CDR3 regions. During a first-round RT-PCR of the TCR CDR3, the HTBI primer set was used. TCRdb recomputed calls from the multiplex PCR reads with MiXCR, one row per CDR3 protein. Of roughly 500,000 distinct CDR3 sequences in the sample, about 16% were seen once. Sequencing was carried out using blood. The receptors were sampled from a woman aged 30 to 39 with Graves' ophthalmopathy.

In its sample, this clonotype was seen a few times. The J gene is TRBJ2-5, the V gene TRBV19, with D possibly being TRBD2 (5 bases). Trimming removed 0 bases at V and 2 bases at J, with 10 bases between. This CDR3 comprises 15 residues. Germline CDR1 and CDR2: LNHDA and SQIVND (reference sequence). The CDR3 loop is CASSIDLGDQETQYF. The CDR3 DNA sequence: TGTGCCAGTAGTATAGATCTCGGGGATCAAGAGACCCAGTACTTC.

This clonotype was counted a few times. J is TRBJ2-7 and V is TRBV20-1; 8 bases match TRBD2. The CDR3 loop spans 14 amino acids. Germline CDR1 DFQATT, CDR2 SNEGSKA (reference sequence). V lost 1 base to trimming and J lost 3 bases; unmatched junction nucleotides: 5. The chain's CDR3 is CSARGERGNYEQYF. The DNA for the CDR3 is TGCAGTGCTAGAGGCGAGCGGGGGAACTACGAGCAGTACTTC.

This sequence joins TRBV6-6 and TRBJ1-1, with D perhaps TRBD1 (6 bases). The germline V gene encodes CDR1 MNHNY and CDR2 SVGAGI (reference sequence). This CDR3 has 14 amino acids. Trimming removed 2 bases from V and 3 bases from J, with 10 bases in between. Here the CDR3 reads CASSYDQGYTEAFF. For the CDR3, the DNA is TGTGCCAGCAGTTACGACCAGGGGTACACTGAAGCTTTCTTT.

This chain uses TRBV19 with TRBJ2-1; TRBD1 matches at 10 bases. The V segment lost 6 bases and the J segment 2 bases; nucleotides outside the gene matches: 10. This CDR3 region has 17 residues. Germline CDR1 is LNHDA and CDR2 is SQIVND (reference sequence). CDR3 nucleotides: TGTGCCAGTAGCCCTCAATCCGGGACAGGGGCCTACAATGAGCAGTTCTTC. Protein product: CASSPQSGTGAYNEQFF. Filled out from reference TRBV19 and TRBJ2-1, the complete variable domain reads DGGITQSPKYLFRKEGQNVTLSCEQNLNHDAMYWYRQDPGQGLRLIYYSQIVNDFQKGDIAEGYSVSREKKESFPLTVTSAQKNPTAFYLCASSPQSGTGAYNEQFFGPGTRLTVL.

This clonotype showed up many times. The chain couples TRBV6-2 or TRBV6-3 to TRBJ2-7, with TRBD2 identical over 11 bases. Trimming took 4 bases from V and 5 from J; bases not matched to a gene: 4. The V gene's germline CDR1 is MNHEY and CDR2 SVGEGT. This CDR3 region has 14 residues. The CDR3 nucleotides are TGTGCCAGCAGTTGGACTAGCGGGTCCCACGAGCAGTACTTC. Amino acids: CASSWTSGSHEQYF.

This chain links TRBV9 with TRBJ1-6; D gene uncertain. This CDR3 comprises 14 residues. Germline V CDR1 and CDR2: SGDLS, YYNGEE. Trimming removed 2 bases at V and 3 bases at J, with 6 bases between. This CDR3 is CASSVGSYNSPLHF. CDR3 coding DNA: TGTGCCAGCAGCGTGGGGAGCTATAATTCACCCCTCCACTTT.

This clonotype occurred many times. The chain recombines TRBV7-2 with TRBJ2-5, with 7 bases that match TRBD2. The germline CDR1 and CDR2 sequences are SGHTA and FQGNSA. Trimming took 5 bases from V and 3 from J; bases not matched to a gene: 6. The CDR3 runs 14 residues. The CDR3 sequence is CASSPELAEETQYF. The CDR3 nucleotides read TGTGCCAGCAGCCCCGAGCTAGCGGAAGAGACCCAGTACTTC.

This clonotype appeared many times. The chain carries TRBV3-1 and TRBJ1-1, with D unresolved. CDR3 size: 14 residues. Germline-derived CDR1 and CDR2 are LGHDT and YNNKEL (reference sequence). Trimming stripped 0 bases from V and 8 bases from J, with 13 bases between. The CDR3 spells CASSQDFIYSEAFF. CDR3 bases: TGTGCCAGCAGCCAAGATTTCATTTATAGCGAAGCTTTCTTT.

This clonotype turned up a few times. The genes are TRBV29-1 and TRBJ2-2; no reliable D call. Germline CDR1 SQVTM, CDR2 ANQGSEA. Trimming removed 3 bases from V and 2 bases from J, with 7 bases in between. This CDR3 region has 13 residues. CDR3 region: CSVEATNTGELFF. The CDR3 DNA is TGCAGCGTTGAGGCTACAAACACCGGGGAGCTGTTTTTT.

In this sample, this clonotype turned up a few times. A read error may be the cause here, since a much bigger clone is one base away. The gene calls are TRBV12-3 or TRBV12-4 and TRBJ1-2, with a weak D call TRBD1 (5 bases). CDR3 length: 18 residues. Trimming took off 7 bases at V and 0 bases at J, with 24 bases between the two ends. The CDR3 loop reads CASIPSPGTGLTNYGYTF. CDR3 nucleotide sequence: TGTGCCAGCATCCCCAGCCCCGGGACCGGCCTTACTAACTATGGCTACACCTTC.

The chain employs TRBV19 and TRBJ1-5; 7 bases agree with TRBD1. This CDR3 is built from 13 residues. Trimming cost V 8 bases and J 7 bases; bases outside gene matches: 8. Germline loops: CDR1 LNHDA, CDR2 SQIVND (reference sequence). CDR3 region: CASSTGFGQPQHF. CDR3 nucleotides: TGTGCCAGTTCGACAGGGTTCGGACAGCCCCAGCATTTT.

Many counts were recorded for this clonotype. This rearrangement joins TRBV7-3 to TRBJ2-3; 8 bases are a match to TRBD2. The V gene end was trimmed by 5 bases and the J gene end by 2 bases; junction bases not matched to a gene: 9. Germline CDR1 and CDR2: SGHTA and FQGTGA. CDR3 length equals 16 residues. The CDR3 here is CASSPLAGPFTDTQYF. The CDR3 DNA reads as TGTGCCAGCAGCCCGTTAGCGGGGCCTTTCACAGATACGCAGTATTTT.

This clonotype has ten or more counts. The chain recombines TRBV5-5 with TRBJ2-7; 8 bases are a match to TRBD1. The V gene's germline CDR1 is SGHKS and CDR2 YYEKEE (reference sequence). The CDR3 contains 12 residues. V trimming: 4 bases; J trimming: 6 bases; junction bases outside the gene matches: 3. The chain's CDR3 is CASSITGGEQYF. The CDR3 coding sequence is TGTGCCAGCAGCATCACAGGGGGCGAGCAGTACTTC.

This clonotype was seen repeatedly, ten times or more. This sequence joins TRBV3-1 and TRBJ1-2; D is uncertain. V was pared by 0 bases and J by 0 bases, with 8 bases between. The CDR3 runs to 15 residues. Germline V CDR1 and CDR2: LGHDT, YNNKEL (reference sequence). Written as DNA, the CDR3 is TGTGCCAGCAGCCAAGATCCGAGCTCTAACTATGGCTACACCTTC. Translating it yields CASSQDPSSNYGYTF.

This clonotype was detected ten times or more. This chain uses TRBV20-1 with TRBJ1-1; D is unclear. The V gene's germline CDR1 is DFQATT and CDR2 SNEGSKA (reference sequence). The CDR3 sequence is 15 residues long. V was shortened by 1 base and J by 0 bases, with 12 bases between the two germline ends. The CDR3 DNA follows: TGCAGTGCTAGAGGTTACGGCCCTATGAACACTGAAGCTTTCTTT. This encodes CSARGYGPMNTEAFF.

Many counts were recorded for this clonotype. The rearrangement joins TRBV7-9 to TRBJ2-1; 14 nucleotides line up with TRBD2. In germline, CDR1 is SEHNR, CDR2 FQNEAQ (reference sequence). This CDR3 has 17 residues. J was trimmed by 2 bases and V by 4 bases; bases with no gene match: 4. The CDR3 loop reads CASSWGGLAGAYNEQFF. For the CDR3, the DNA is TGTGCCAGCAGCTGGGGGGGACTAGCGGGAGCCTACAATGAGCAGTTCTTC.